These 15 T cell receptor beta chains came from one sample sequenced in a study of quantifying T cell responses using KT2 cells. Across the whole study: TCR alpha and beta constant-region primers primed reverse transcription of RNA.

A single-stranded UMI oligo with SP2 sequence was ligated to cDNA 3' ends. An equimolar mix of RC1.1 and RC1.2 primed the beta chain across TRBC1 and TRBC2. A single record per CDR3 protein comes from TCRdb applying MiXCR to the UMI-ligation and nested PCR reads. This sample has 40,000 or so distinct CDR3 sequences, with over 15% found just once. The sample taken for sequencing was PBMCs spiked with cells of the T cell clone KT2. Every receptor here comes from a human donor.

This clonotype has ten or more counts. The CDR3 protein is CASSHGAGVPLETQYF. The CDR3 DNA sequence: TGTGCCAGCAGCCATGGGGCAGGGGTACCCTTGGAGACCCAGTACTTC. J is TRBJ2-5 and V is TRBV11-3, with D perhaps matching TRBD1 (6 bases). CDR3 length: 16 residues. CDR1 and CDR2 from the germline V gene are SGHNT and YENEEA. V lost 5 bases, J lost 5 bases, and 21 bases lay in between.

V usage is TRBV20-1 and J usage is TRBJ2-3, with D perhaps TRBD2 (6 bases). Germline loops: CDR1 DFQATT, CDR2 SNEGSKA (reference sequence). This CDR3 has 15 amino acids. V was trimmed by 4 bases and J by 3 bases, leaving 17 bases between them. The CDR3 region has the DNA TGCAGTGCTAAGGCGGGAAGCCTGGGTACAGATACGCAGTATTTT. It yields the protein CSAKAGSLGTDTQYF.

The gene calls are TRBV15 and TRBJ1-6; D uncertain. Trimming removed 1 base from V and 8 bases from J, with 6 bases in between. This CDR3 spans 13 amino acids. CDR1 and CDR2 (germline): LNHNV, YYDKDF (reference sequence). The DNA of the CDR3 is TGTGCCACCAGCAGAGTCCTAGATTCACCCCTCCACTTT. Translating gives CATSRVLDSPLHF.

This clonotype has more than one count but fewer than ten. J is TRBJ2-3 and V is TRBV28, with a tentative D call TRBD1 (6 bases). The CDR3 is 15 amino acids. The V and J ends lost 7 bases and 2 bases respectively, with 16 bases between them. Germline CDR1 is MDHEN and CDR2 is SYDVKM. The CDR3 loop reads CASKGPDRATDTQYF. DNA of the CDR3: TGTGCCAGCAAAGGCCCGGACAGAGCCACAGATACGCAGTATTTT.

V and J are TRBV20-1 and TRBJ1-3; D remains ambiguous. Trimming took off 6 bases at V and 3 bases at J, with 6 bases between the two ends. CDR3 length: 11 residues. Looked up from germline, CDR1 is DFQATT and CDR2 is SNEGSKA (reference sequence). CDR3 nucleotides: TGCAGTGCCAACATTGGAAACACCATATATTTT. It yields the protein CSANIGNTIYF.

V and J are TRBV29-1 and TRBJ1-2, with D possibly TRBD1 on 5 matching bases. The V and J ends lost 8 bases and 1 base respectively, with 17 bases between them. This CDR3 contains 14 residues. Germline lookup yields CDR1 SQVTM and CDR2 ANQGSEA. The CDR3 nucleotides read TGCAGCACTGACCAGGGATCCCGTAACTATGGCTACACCTTC. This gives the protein CSTDQGSRNYGYTF.

CDR3 DNA sequence: TGTGCCAGCAGCGTTGTAGGTGACACGCAGTATTTT. Encoded protein: CASSVVGDTQYF. The rearrangement uses TRBV14 and TRBJ2-3, with D uncertain. Deletions cut 5 bases from V and 9 bases from J, with 12 bases between. Germline values: CDR1 SGHDN, CDR2 FVKESK. CDR3 length equals 12 residues.

This chain's CDR3 is CSARTGLDYGYTF. The CDR3 nucleotides read TGCAGTGCGAGGACAGGGCTGGACTATGGCTACACCTTC. V gene TRBV20-1 combines with J gene TRBJ1-2; 8 bases map to TRBD1. Germline CDR1 is DFQATT and CDR2 is SNEGSKA (reference sequence). The CDR3 length is 13 residues. The trim removed 6 bases at V and 3 bases at J, leaving 6 bases unmatched.

The CDR3 bases are TGCAGTGCTAGCCGGGACGAGGACGAGCAGTACTTC. This codes for CSASRDEDEQYF. V usage is TRBV20-1 and J usage is TRBJ2-7, with D possibly called TRBD1 or TRBD2 (5 bases each). Germline V gene lookup returns CDR1 DFQATT and CDR2 SNEGSKA (reference sequence). The CDR3 runs 12 residues. Deletions cut 3 bases from V and 5 bases from J, with 11 bases between.

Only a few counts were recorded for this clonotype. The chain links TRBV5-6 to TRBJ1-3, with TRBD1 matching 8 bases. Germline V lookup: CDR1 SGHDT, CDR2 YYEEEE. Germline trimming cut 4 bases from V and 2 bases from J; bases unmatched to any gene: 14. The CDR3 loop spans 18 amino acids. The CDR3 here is CASSLRTGPPVAGNTIYF. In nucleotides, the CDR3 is TGTGCCAGCAGCCTCCGGACAGGGCCACCAGTAGCTGGAAACACCATATATTTT.

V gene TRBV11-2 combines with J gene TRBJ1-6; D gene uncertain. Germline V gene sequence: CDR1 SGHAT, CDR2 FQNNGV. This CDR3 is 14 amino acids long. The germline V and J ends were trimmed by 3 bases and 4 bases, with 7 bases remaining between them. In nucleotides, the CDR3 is TGTGCCAGCAGCTTGCGGTGGTATAATTCACCCCTCCACTTT. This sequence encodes CASSLRWYNSPLHF.

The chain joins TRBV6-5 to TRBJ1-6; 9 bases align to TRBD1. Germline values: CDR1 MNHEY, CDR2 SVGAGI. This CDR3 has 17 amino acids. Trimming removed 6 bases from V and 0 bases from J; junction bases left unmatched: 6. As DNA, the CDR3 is TGTGCCAGCAGGCACAGGGGGCAGAGCTCCTATAATTCACCCCTCCACTTT. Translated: CASRHRGQSSYNSPLHF.

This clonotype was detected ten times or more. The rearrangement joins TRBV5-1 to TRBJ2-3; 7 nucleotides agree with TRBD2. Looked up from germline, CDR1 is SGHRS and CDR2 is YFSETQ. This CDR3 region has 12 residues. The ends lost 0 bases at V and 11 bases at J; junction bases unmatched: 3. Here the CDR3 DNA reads TGCGCCAGCAGCTTGGACCGCGGGGGGCAGTATTTT. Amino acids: CASSLDRGGQYF.

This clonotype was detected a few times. The CDR3: CASIGRGASGYTF. As DNA, the CDR3 is TGTGCCAGCATCGGGCGGGGCGCGTCTGGCTACACCTTC. The chain has TRBV7-9 and TRBJ1-2, with TRBD1 as a possible D gene (5 bases). Germline lookup yields CDR1 SEHNR and CDR2 FQNEAQ (reference sequence). Trimming left V 7 bases short and J 7 bases short, with 16 bases between. The CDR3 is made up of 13 amino acids.

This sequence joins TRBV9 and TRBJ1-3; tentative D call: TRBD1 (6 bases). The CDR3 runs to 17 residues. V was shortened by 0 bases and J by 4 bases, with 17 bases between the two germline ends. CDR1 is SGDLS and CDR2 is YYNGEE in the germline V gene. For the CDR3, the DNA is TGTGCCAGCAGCGTAGGGACAGCGTCTTGGCCGGGAAACACCATATATTTT. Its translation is CASSVGTASWPGNTIYF.